Listed below are T cell receptor beta chains from one sample, sequenced in a study of spatial heterogeneity in lung cancer. TCRdb ran MiXCR on the 5' RACE reads and lists one entry per CDR3 protein. This table has 4,500 to 6,500 distinct CDR3 sequences, about 12% appearing once. The sample was normal lung tissue next to the tumor, taken at surgery. These receptors were taken from a female donor with early-stage non-small cell lung cancer. Both conserved end residues are part of each CDR3. A D gene is named only where the DNA matches it firmly. Where a row states a size, it is once, few, many or the class of an expanded clone; other rows omit it.

clone_size	d_call	v_call	j_call	cdr3_aa	cdr3_nt
medium-sized	NA	TRBV14	TRBJ2-5	CASSGGLPETQYF	TGTGCCAGCAGCGGAGGGTTGCCAGAGACCCAGTACTTC
medium-sized	NA	TRBV27	TRBJ1-6	CASSLSEPTVSPLHF	TGTGCCAGCAGTTTAAGCGAACCTACGGTTTCACCCCTCCACTTT
few	TRBD2	TRBV3-1	TRBJ2-1	CASSQAGGEQFF	TGTGCCAGCAGCCAGGCGGGGGGTGAGCAGTTCTTC
NA	TRBD1	TRBV11-3	TRBJ2-1	CASSLLTIAGTGSPFF	TGTGCCAGCAGCTTATTGACCATCGCGGGGACAGGGTCCCCGTTCTTC
many	NA	TRBV19	TRBJ1-1	CASSISGTLNTEAFF	TGTGCCAGTAGTATATCGGGGACCCTAAACACTGAAGCTTTCTTT
few	NA	TRBV12-3/TRBV12-4	TRBJ2-4	CASSLAENIQYF	TGTGCCAGCAGTTTAGCGGAGAACATTCAGTACTTC
few	NA	TRBV5-1	TRBJ1-3	CASSHTGTIRGKSGNTVYF	TGCGCCAGCAGTCACACCGGGACAATTCGAGGAAAATCTGGAAACACCGTATATTTT
NA	TRBD1	TRBV6-6	TRBJ1-4	CASRRQGAEKLFF	TGTGCCAGCAGGCGACAGGGTGCGGAAAAACTGTTTTTT
few	NA	TRBV2	TRBJ2-1	CASSENEQFF	TGTGCCAGCAGTGAAAATGAGCAGTTCTTC
many	TRBD2	TRBV10-3	TRBJ2-2	CAISEILAGGPNTGELFF	TGTGCCATCAGTGAGATACTAGCGGGGGGACCTAACACCGGGGAGCTGTTTTTT
NA	TRBD2	TRBV6-1	TRBJ2-2	CASSVAGIDTGELFF	TGTGCCAGCAGTGTAGCGGGGATAGACACCGGGGAGCTGTTTTTT
NA	NA	TRBV3-1	TRBJ1-1	CASSQGAGPGTEAFF	TGTGCCAGCAGCCAAGGGGCAGGACCGGGGACTGAAGCTTTCTTT
many	NA	TRBV4-1	TRBJ2-2	CASSQKGAGLGELFF	TGCGCCAGCAGCCAAAAAGGGGCGGGGCTCGGGGAGCTGTTTTTT
many	NA	TRBV11-2	TRBJ2-3	CASSSGLRGYF	TGTGCCAGCAGCTCCGGACTACGGGGGTATTTT
once	NA	TRBV20-1	TRBJ1-1	CSARLWNTEAFF	TGCAGTGCTAGGCTCTGGAACACTGAAGCTTTCTTT
NA	NA	TRBV11-1	TRBJ2-6	CASSLPGAGANVLTF	TGTGCCAGCAGCTTACCGGGCGCTGGGGCCAACGTCCTGACTTTC
many	NA	TRBV28	TRBJ1-6	CASSDLAPYNSPLHF	TGTGCCAGCAGTGACTTGGCTCCCTATAATTCACCCCTCCACTTT
medium-sized	TRBD1	TRBV7-8	TRBJ1-4	CASSIGQEEKLFF	TGTGCCAGCAGCATAGGACAGGAGGAAAAACTGTTTTTT
many	NA	TRBV5-5	TRBJ2-4	CASSLVQTGKNIQYF	TGTGCCAGCAGCTTGGTCCAGACGGGGAAAAACATTCAGTACTTC
medium-sized	TRBD1	TRBV7-7	TRBJ2-5	CASSPTGGGETQYF	TGTGCTAGCAGCCCGACAGGGGGGGGAGAGACCCAGTACTTC
NA	TRBD1	TRBV12-3/TRBV12-4	TRBJ2-1	CASRQTGANYNEQFF	TGTGCCAGCAGACAGACAGGGGCAAACTACAATGAGCAGTTCTTC
medium-sized	TRBD1	TRBV29-1	TRBJ1-1	CSPDHSKQGAPGTEAFF	TGCAGCCCCGATCACTCCAAACAGGGGGCGCCGGGCACTGAAGCTTTCTTT
many	NA	TRBV27	TRBJ2-6	CASSDRQLISGANVLTF	TGTGCCAGCAGTGACAGACAGCTAATATCTGGGGCCAACGTCCTGACTTTC
many	TRBD1	TRBV7-9	TRBJ2-1	CASSYRDRVRNEQFF	TGTGCCAGCAGCTACCGGGACAGGGTCCGCAATGAGCAGTTCTTC
many	TRBD2	TRBV4-3	TRBJ2-1	CASSQDYGAGVYNEQFF	TGCGCCAGCAGCCAAGATTACGGAGCGGGAGTCTACAATGAGCAGTTCTTC
few	NA	TRBV28	TRBJ2-2	CASSFSRANTGELFF	TGTGCCAGCAGTTTTAGCCGGGCAAACACCGGGGAGCTGTTTTTT
few	NA	TRBV20-1	TRBJ1-2	CSAERTGNYGYTF	TGCAGTGCCGAAAGAACAGGGAACTATGGCTACACCTTC
medium-sized	NA	TRBV11-2	TRBJ2-1	CASSLGLAETNNEQFF	TGTGCCAGCAGCTTAGGTCTGGCGGAGACGAACAATGAGCAGTTCTTC
medium-sized	TRBD1	TRBV20-1	TRBJ2-1	CSATNRGLGHNEQFF	TGCAGTGCCACCAATAGGGGGCTGGGCCACAATGAGCAGTTCTTC
many	TRBD1	TRBV10-3	TRBJ1-2	CAIRGQTTNYGYTF	TGTGCCATCAGGGGACAGACCACTAACTATGGCTACACCTTC
medium-sized	TRBD1	TRBV5-1	TRBJ2-5	CASSLVGTDNQETQYF	TGCGCCAGCAGCTTGGTGGGGACAGATAACCAAGAGACCCAGTACTTC
many	NA	TRBV20-1	TRBJ2-7	CSASSGHSYEQYF	TGCAGTGCCTCGTCGGGCCACTCCTACGAGCAGTACTTC
many	TRBD2	TRBV2	TRBJ2-1	CASSLTSGGTNEQFF	TGTGCCAGCAGCCTGACTAGCGGGGGGACTAATGAGCAGTTCTTC
many	NA	TRBV6-6	TRBJ1-5	CASSYPENQPQHF	TGTGCCAGCAGTTATCCCGAAAATCAGCCCCAGCATTTT
medium-sized	TRBD2	TRBV5-4	TRBJ2-1	CASRLLETSGYNEQFF	TGTGCCAGCAGACTATTGGAGACTAGCGGGTACAATGAGCAGTTCTTC
medium-sized	NA	TRBV6-1	TRBJ2-1	CASREGSPFFLF	TGTGCCAGCAGGGAAGGGTCACCCTTCTTTCTCTTC
many	NA	TRBV11-1	TRBJ2-1	CASSRLGGVRDEQFF	TGTGCCAGCAGCCGGCTCGGAGGGGTAAGGGATGAGCAGTTCTTC
medium-sized	NA	TRBV7-9	TRBJ2-5	CASSPEGGWETQYF	TGTGCCAGCAGCCCCGAGGGCGGGTGGGAGACCCAGTACTTC
medium-sized	NA	TRBV20-1	TRBJ1-1	CSAKTGGNTEAFF	TGCAGTGCTAAAACGGGGGGTAACACTGAAGCTTTCTTT
medium-sized	NA	TRBV11-1	TRBJ1-2	CASGRDGANYGYTF	TGTGCCAGCGGTAGGGACGGTGCGAACTATGGCTACACCTTC
few	NA	TRBV28	TRBJ1-6	CASNQPPGGSPLHF	TGTGCCAGCAACCAGCCCCCCGGCGGGTCACCCCTCCACTTT
medium-sized	NA	TRBV28	TRBJ2-1	CAISNYPRDGNEQFF	TGTGCCATCTCAAATTACCCGAGGGACGGCAATGAGCAGTTCTTC
large	NA	TRBV12-3/TRBV12-4	TRBJ2-1	CASSPLYNEQFF	TGTGCCAGCAGTCCGCTTTACAATGAGCAGTTCTTC
few	NA	TRBV7-2	TRBJ1-2	CASSTINHGYTF	TGTGCCAGCAGCACTATCAACCATGGCTACACCTTC
many	NA	TRBV6-6	TRBJ1-1	CASRNPTVNTEAFF	TGTGCCAGCCGAAACCCGACAGTTAACACTGAAGCTTTCTTT
few	NA	TRBV11-2	TRBJ2-3	CASSLLGGGSTDTQYF	TGTGCCAGCAGCTTATTAGGTGGGGGCAGCACAGATACGCAGTATTTT
few	NA	TRBV10-3	TRBJ2-3	CVTTAGTSTDTQYF	TGTGTCACCACAGCGGGTACTAGCACAGATACGCAGTATTTT
many	TRBD1	TRBV12-3/TRBV12-4	TRBJ1-5	CASSLEGQGGQPQHF	TGTGCCAGCAGTTTAGAGGGACAGGGAGGCCAGCCCCAGCATTTT
few	TRBD2	TRBV18	TRBJ2-1	CASSPAGVDNEQFF	TGTGCCAGCTCACCGGCGGGAGTAGATAATGAGCAGTTCTTC
many	NA	TRBV5-1	TRBJ2-2	CASQGLAGELFF	TGCGCCAGCCAAGGGTTGGCCGGGGAGCTGTTTTTT
NA	TRBD1	TRBV7-9	TRBJ2-7	CASSRKGTGFEQYF	TGTGCCAGCAGCAGGAAGGGGACAGGGTTTGAGCAGTACTTC
few	NA	TRBV12-3/TRBV12-4	TRBJ2-7	CASSLGAGRTYEQYF	TGTGCCAGCAGTTTGGGAGCGGGCAGGACCTACGAGCAGTACTTC
medium-sized	NA	TRBV12-3/TRBV12-4	TRBJ1-1	CASSLGTVNTEAFF	TGTGCCAGCAGTTTAGGGACGGTGAACACTGAAGCTTTCTTT
many	TRBD2	TRBV20-1	TRBJ2-7	CSARDPSGNDEQYF	TGCAGTGCTAGAGATCCTAGCGGGAACGACGAGCAGTACTTC
few	NA	TRBV20-1	TRBJ1-1	CSATGTNTEAFF	TGCAGTGCTACAGGGACGAACACTGAAGCTTTCTTT
medium-sized	NA	TRBV20-1	TRBJ2-1	CSALWDPVYEQFF	TGCAGTGCCCTATGGGACCCCGTTTATGAGCAGTTCTTC
many	NA	TRBV10-3	TRBJ1-3	CAIRRTASSGNTIYF	TGTGCCATCAGGAGGACAGCGAGCTCTGGAAACACCATATATTTT
many	NA	TRBV7-2	TRBJ2-6	CASSRTVAVNVLTF	TGTGCCAGCAGCAGAACAGTGGCCGTGAACGTCCTGACTTTC
medium-sized	TRBD1	TRBV11-1	TRBJ2-1	CASSLDGTGHEQFF	TGTGCCAGCAGCTTAGACGGGACAGGGCATGAGCAGTTCTTC
medium-sized	NA	TRBV29-1	TRBJ2-1	CSVVGVADHNEQFF	TGCAGCGTTGTTGGGGTAGCGGACCACAATGAGCAGTTCTTC